This T cell receptor beta chain stems from a study of blood T cell repertoires in COVID-19. This clone appeared once. Sequenced by immunoSEQ multiplex PCR; TCRdb stores in-frame clones only, minus some. The repertoire holds some 150,000 clones, 81% seen once, with 8% to 9.5% in the top ten. The TCR originated in a woman aged 55 to 70 with active or convalescent COVID-19. The sequenced material came from peripheral blood.

CDR3 amino acids: CATSGAPSGRNEQFF. The CDR3, as DNA: TGTGCCACCAGTGGGGCGCCTAGCGGGAGGAATGAGCAGTTCTTC. The chain employs TRBV24-1 and TRBJ2-1; 11 bases map to TRBD2. Germline V gene data show CDR1 as KGHDR and CDR2 as SFDVKD. V lost 5 bases to trimming and J lost 7 bases; unmatched junction nucleotides: 6. CDR3 size: 15 residues.